This T cell receptor (beta chain) appears in the sequencing data of a study of CD8 T cells in ankylosing spondylitis listed by TCRdb under 2017. For context, the study as a whole: The study profiled T cell receptor beta repertoires in healthy donors and ankylosing spondylitis patients to find disease-linked TCR variants. The full study cohort comprised 20 to 30 ankylosing spondylitis patients and over 95 healthy donors. Samples of peripheral blood were taken, and for ankylosing spondylitis patients, synovial fluid was collected as well. Paper-wide results and their limitations: The disease-linked clones showed a CD8+ phenotype and occurred at relatively low frequencies in peripheral blood. The disease-linked clones were reported as significantly enriched in matched synovial fluid samples from ankylosing spondylitis patients. Some TCR beta motif variants had previously been reported in synovial fluid and blood of reactive arthritis patients, which suggested common disease-initiation mechanisms. A TCR beta motif of about 8 highly homologous amino acid variants appeared characteristic of blood from ankylosing spondylitis patients.

This clonotype was picked up a small number of times. Its antigen has not been determined. Per-base quality was not reported, and no clone a single base away is much larger than it. The sequencer was an Illumina HiSeq 2500. TCR beta libraries were prepared by quantitative 5'-RACE with molecular barcodes. The study's processing was this. To identify disease-linked TCR variants, a new computational method was used, one built on a probabilistic model of VDJ rearrangement. TCRdb trimmed public reads at Q25 via fastp, called clones via MiXCR and kept in-frame beta chains. One record per CDR3 amino acid sequence lists the most common genes and DNA. The V and J calls and clone size are TCRdb's, not the authors'. The sample contains over 200,000 distinct CDR3 sequences, 8% to 11% of them found a single time. The top ten clonotypes cover roughly 23% of the sample. The germline V gene yields SGDLS for CDR1 and YYNGEE for CDR2. The CDR3, from cysteine to phenylalanine, totals 13 residues. The sequence is cut down to CDR3 DNA, 39 bases in frame from base 1. V sheds 4 bases and J sheds 4 bases, leaving 12 bases between their ends.

Sequenced sample: blood, either unsorted or a sorted T cell fraction (not recorded which). This sequence originates from a male donor with ankylosing spondylitis or in good health (not recorded which). Here the chain combines TRBV9 and TRBJ2-7; no D gene call is confident. The CDR3 protein: CASSIQIGYEQYF. The nucleotide sequence is TGTGCCAGCAGCATTCAAATTGGTTACGAGCAGTACTTC.